These 30 T cell receptor beta chains were all obtained from the same sample, sequenced in a study of metastatic and nonmetastatic thyroid tumors. TCRdb reprocessed the PCR reads using MiXCR. The sample holds roughly 33,000 clones, about 15% seen once. Patients had received no treatment of any kind before thyroid surgery. What was sequenced was blood. Source of these receptors: a female donor with papillary thyroid cancer or a benign thyroid nodule (not recorded which). Some clones in this sample may be carry-over from other donors' samples.

This clone was seen ten or more times. The J gene is TRBJ2-7, the V gene TRBV3-1, with 11 bases aligning to TRBD2. This CDR3 contains 15 residues. Germline V gives CDR1 LGHDT, CDR2 YNNKEL (reference sequence). Trimming removed 5 bases from V and 6 bases from J; junction bases left unmatched: 9. CDR3 coding DNA: TGTGCCAGCAGCTTGGGACTAGCGGCTCTTTCCGAGCAGTACTTC. Protein: CASSLGLAALSEQYF.

The sample holds many counts of this clone. The chain uses TRBV3-1 and TRBJ1-2, with D unclear. Deletions cut 5 bases from V and 8 bases from J, with 21 bases between. The CDR3 runs to 15 residues. CDR1 and CDR2 (germline): LGHDT, YNNKEL (reference sequence). The CDR3 spells CASSSSGVGANGYTF. The CDR3 region has the DNA TGTGCCAGCAGCTCCTCCGGAGTGGGAGCTAACGGCTACACCTTC.

This clone was observed a few times. One end of the junction fails to match germline, which may point to a read error. The chain is built from TRBV24-1 and TRBJ2-5; a weak D match, TRBD1 (5 bases). The CDR3 length is 12 residues. Germline CDR1 KGHDR, CDR2 SFDVKD. In DNA, the CDR3 is TGTTCCACCATCCTGGGGCCGGAGACCCAGTACTTC. This codes for CSTILGPETQYF.

This clone has at least ten counts. This sequence joins TRBV12-3 or TRBV12-4 and TRBJ1-2, with 7 bases aligning to TRBD1. V shed 6 bases, J shed 4 bases, and the junction held 14 bases outside the gene matches. The CDR3 runs 16 residues. CDR3 DNA sequence: TGTGCCAGCAGCAAAGCGACAGGGCAGGGTGGCTATGGCTACACCTTC. Translating it yields CASSKATGQGGYGYTF.

This clone came up many times. The chain couples TRBV4-3 to TRBJ2-5; a weak D match, TRBD1 (6 bases). Germline loops: CDR1 LGHNA, CDR2 YSLEER. Trimming cost V 4 bases and J 5 bases, with 17 bases left between them. The CDR3 runs 15 residues. CDR3: CASSPLPAQGETQYF. The CDR3 DNA reads TGCGCCAGCAGCCCCCTCCCCGCCCAGGGGGAGACCCAGTACTTC.

This clone was recorded at least ten times. The V call is TRBV9, the J call TRBJ2-3; D is possibly TRBD2 (6 bases). The length of the CDR3 is 17 residues. V lost 2 bases, J lost 2 bases, and 18 bases lay in between. From germline, CDR1 is SGDLS and CDR2 YYNGEE. CDR3 protein: CASSVPNPLATTDTQYF. DNA of the CDR3: TGTGCCAGCAGCGTCCCGAACCCACTAGCAACCACAGATACGCAGTATTTT.

The chain links TRBV5-6 to TRBJ1-6; D possibly corresponds to TRBD1 (5 bases). The CDR3 extends over 15 amino acids. V dropped 2 bases and J dropped 3 bases, with 9 bases sitting between them. The V gene's germline CDR1 is SGHDT and CDR2 YYEEEE. The CDR3 sequence is CASSFGTVYNSPLHF. The CDR3 region has the DNA TGTGCCAGCAGCTTTGGGACCGTCTATAATTCACCCCTCCACTTT.

The chain has TRBV3-1 and TRBJ2-2, with D maybe TRBD1 (6 bases). Germline V lookup: CDR1 LGHDT, CDR2 YNNKEL (reference sequence). This CDR3 is built from 16 residues. V gave up 5 bases and J gave up 0 bases, with 13 bases separating them. In DNA form, the CDR3 reads TGTGCCAGCAGCACTATGACAGGTCCGAACACCGGGGAGCTGTTTTTT. Translation: CASSTMTGPNTGELFF. The full variable domain, with the rest looked up from reference TRBV3-1 and TRBJ2-2, is DTAVSQTPKYLVTQMGNDKSIKCEQNLGHDTMYWYKQDSKKFLKIMFSYNNKELIINETVPNRFSPKSPDKAHLNLHINSLELGDSAVYFCASSTMTGPNTGELFFGEGSRLTVL.

In its sample, this clone was seen many times. The chain is built from TRBV11-2 and TRBJ1-1, with TRBD1 as a possible D gene (6 bases). This CDR3 has 15 amino acids. The V end was cut by 1 base, the J end by 0 bases, with 9 bases between. The V gene's germline CDR1 is SGHAT and CDR2 FQNNGV. The CDR3 sequence: CASSLGQVMNTEAFF. The CDR3 coding sequence is TGTGCCAGCAGCTTAGGACAGGTTATGAACACTGAAGCTTTCTTT. The entire variable domain, with the rest obtained from reference TRBV11-2 and TRBJ1-1, is as follows: EAGVAQSPRYKIIEKRQSVAFWCNPISGHATLYWYQQILGQGPKLLIQFQNNGVVDDSQLPKDRFSAERLKGVDSTLKIQPAKLEDSAVYLCASSLGQVMNTEAFFGQGTRLTVV.

This clone is deemed medium-sized. This chain uses TRBV25-1 with TRBJ2-2; D possibly corresponds to TRBD1 (6 bases). The CDR3 loop spans 20 amino acids. CDR1 MGHDK and CDR2 SYGVNS come from the germline V gene. Trimming took 1 base from V and 2 from J, leaving 23 bases between them. The CDR3 loop reads CASSEFKGEQDKTNTGELFF. CDR3 coding DNA: TGTGCCAGCAGTGAATTCAAGGGGGAGCAGGACAAGACAAACACCGGGGAGCTGTTTTTT.

This clone was seen repeatedly, ten times or more. The chain recombines TRBV3-1 with TRBJ2-2; no firm D call. The V gene's germline CDR1 is LGHDT and CDR2 YNNKEL (reference sequence). V was trimmed by 1 base and J by 1 base, leaving 7 bases between them. There are 15 residues in the CDR3. CDR3 residues: CASSQGLENTGELFF. The CDR3 nucleotides are TGTGCCAGCAGCCAAGGGTTGGAGAACACCGGGGAGCTGTTTTTT.

The table lists this clone with many counts. The chain employs TRBV7-6 and TRBJ2-5; D unresolved. V was cut by 5 bases and J by 5 bases, with 9 bases left in between. There are 12 residues in the CDR3. Germline lookup yields CDR1 SGHVS and CDR2 FNYEAQ. CDR3: CASSRTRETQYF. The CDR3 coding sequence is TGTGCCAGCAGCCGGACGAGGGAGACCCAGTACTTC.

This clone has at least ten counts. The V gene is TRBV12-3 or TRBV12-4, the J gene TRBJ1-1, with TRBD1 as a possible D gene (5 bases). This CDR3 spans 12 amino acids. V was shortened by 6 bases and J by 3 bases, with 8 bases between the two germline ends. The CDR3 DNA sequence: TGTGCCAGCAGGACAGAATACACTGAAGCTTTCTTT. Its translation is CASRTEYTEAFF.

This clone was detected ten times or more. This chain links TRBV2 with TRBJ1-2; D is unresolved. The V end was cut by 5 bases, the J end by 1 base, with 8 bases between. The CDR3 consists of 13 residues. The germline V gene has CDR1 SNHLY and CDR2 FYNNEI. The CDR3 loop is CASSRDINYGYTF. The CDR3 nucleotides are TGTGCCAGCAGTCGTGACATTAACTATGGCTACACCTTC.

Many counts were recorded for this clone. For the CDR3, the DNA is TGTGCCAGCAGCCGCCTCCAGGGGGGCACAGATACGCAGTATTTT. Its translation is CASSRLQGGTDTQYF. The chain employs TRBV12-3 or TRBV12-4 and TRBJ2-3; 7 nucleotides match TRBD1. The CDR3 consists of 15 residues. V was clipped by 6 bases and J by 1 base; unmatched bases: 7.

This clone has a single count. V and J are TRBV7-6 and TRBJ2-1; 9 bases are a match to TRBD2. This CDR3 has 16 amino acids. Germline CDR1 and CDR2: SGHVS and FNYEAQ. V lost 5 bases, J lost 4 bases, and 9 bases stayed unmatched. The CDR3 nucleotides are TGTGCCAGCAGCCTTTTAGCGGGAGTTGGATACAATGAGCAGTTCTTC. Its protein is CASSLLAGVGYNEQFF.

In its sample, this clone is medium-sized (0.01 to 0.1%). V usage is TRBV11-2 and J usage is TRBJ1-6, with D unresolved. CDR1 is SGHAT, CDR2 FQNNGV, per germline. This CDR3 has 13 amino acids. Trimming pared 1 base from V and 5 bases from J, leaving 3 bases between. The DNA for the CDR3 is TGTGCCAGCAGCTTAGGGCATAATTCACCCCTCCACTTT. Translation: CASSLGHNSPLHF.

This clone was detected many times. This chain connects TRBV5-1 to TRBJ2-5; D gene ambiguous. Germline-derived CDR1 and CDR2 are SGHRS and YFSETQ. The V gene lost 0 bases and the J gene lost 5 bases, with 5 bases spanning the gap. The CDR3 spans 12 residues. DNA of the CDR3: TGCGCCAGCAGCTTGGGGCGGGAGACCCAGTACTTC. It encodes CASSLGRETQYF.

In this sample, this clone turned up many times. The chain couples TRBV3-1 to TRBJ1-3; no clear D. The CDR3 is 16 amino acids. The germline CDR1 and CDR2 sequences are LGHDT and YNNKEL (reference sequence). The V end lost 1 base, the J end lost 0 bases, and 10 bases lay between the germline ends. The DNA for the CDR3 is TGTGCCAGCAGCCAAGCCCCAGGAGGCTCTGGAAACACCATATATTTT. Translation: CASSQAPGGSGNTIYF.

This clone was counted at least ten times. The rearrangement links TRBV28 to TRBJ2-5; a weak D match, TRBD1 (7 bases). The CDR3 spans 15 residues. Trimming stripped 6 bases from V and 3 bases from J, with 17 bases between. Looked up from germline, CDR1 is MDHEN and CDR2 is SYDVKM. The CDR3 coding sequence is TGTGCCAGCAGCTCACACGACAGGGAGGAAGAGACCCAGTACTTC. Translated: CASSSHDREEETQYF.

At least ten counts were recorded for this clone. The chain employs TRBV3-1 and TRBJ2-5; the match to TRBD2 covers 9 bases. V gave up 0 bases and J gave up 9 bases; unmatched junction bases: 8. The CDR3 is made up of 15 amino acids. The germline V gene has CDR1 LGHDT and CDR2 YNNKEL (reference sequence). Here the CDR3 reads CASSQDLLAGGPQYF. The CDR3 DNA reads TGTGCCAGCAGCCAAGATCTACTAGCGGGCGGACCCCAGTACTTC.

V gene TRBV18 combines with J gene TRBJ1-2; no definite D call. In germline, CDR1 is KGHSH, CDR2 LQKENI. Trimming cost V 3 bases and J 4 bases, with 15 bases left between them. CDR3 length: 15 residues. The CDR3 DNA reads TGTGCCAGCTCACCCCCGCCGGGCAGTTCCTATGGCTACACCTTC. This encodes CASSPPPGSSYGYTF.

The chain links TRBV7-2 to TRBJ2-7; D may match TRBD1 or TRBD2 (5 bases each). Germline V CDR1 and CDR2: SGHTA, FQGNSA. V was cut by 5 bases and J by 4 bases, with 18 bases left in between. The CDR3 runs 15 residues. The CDR3 sequence is CASSRTRQTRYEQYF. CDR3 bases: TGTGCCAGCAGCCGCACTAGACAGACCAGATACGAGCAGTACTTC. Combining the CDR3 with reference TRBV7-2 and TRBJ2-7 gives the whole variable domain GAGVSQSPSNKVTEKGKDVELRCDPISGHTALYWYRQSLGQGLEFLIYFQGNSAPDKSGLPSDRFSAERTGGSVSTLTIQRTQQEDSAVYLCASSRTRQTRYEQYFGPGTRLTVT.

This clone was detected ten times or more. The J gene is TRBJ1-3, the V gene TRBV12-5; a possible D gene is TRBD1 (5 bases). The CDR3 spans 15 residues. The ends were cut back, 1 base at V and 0 bases at J, with 7 bases in the middle. Germline V gene lookup returns CDR1 LGHNT and CDR2 FRNRAP. CDR3 loop: CASGLGQGSGNTIYF. Here the CDR3 DNA reads TGTGCTAGTGGTTTGGGGCAGGGCTCTGGAAACACCATATATTTT.

This clone showed up just a few times. At one of its ends the junction is not consistent with the germline gene, which may arise from a read error. The chain links TRBV24-1 to TRBJ2-4, with a tentative D call TRBD2 (5 bases). Germline lookup yields CDR1 KGHDR and CDR2 SFDVKD. The CDR3 is 15 residues long. The CDR3, as DNA: TGTGCCACCAGTGATTCTCGGGGTGCCAAAAACACTCAGTACTTC. Encoded protein: CATSDSRGAKNTQYF.

There are many counts of this clone. The CDR3 loop reads CASSLDLLEETQYF. In DNA form, the CDR3 reads TGTGCCAGCAGCTTAGACCTACTGGAAGAGACCCAGTACTTC. The V call is TRBV7-8, the J call TRBJ2-5; D unclear. The CDR3 totals 14 residues. The V end was cut by 1 base, the J end by 3 bases, with 9 bases between. The germline gives CDR1 SGHVS, CDR2 FQNEAQ. The full variable domain, completed using reference TRBV7-8 and TRBJ2-5, is GAGVSQSPRYKVAKRGQDVALRCDPISGHVSLFWYQQALGQGPEFLTYFQNEAQLDKSGLPSDRFFAERPEGSVSTLKIQRTQQEDSAVYLCASSLDLLEETQYFGPGTRLLVL.

This clone was seen many times. The chain combines TRBV4-1 with TRBJ1-2; 8 nucleotides agree with TRBD1. CDR1 and CDR2 (germline): MGHRA, YSYEKL. Trimming cost V 0 bases and J 4 bases; bases outside gene matches: 7. The CDR3 extends over 16 amino acids. The DNA for the CDR3 is TGCGCCAGCAGCCAAGAAGGGACAGGATCCCCCTATGGCTACACCTTC. As protein: CASSQEGTGSPYGYTF.

This clone was detected many times. J is TRBJ2-7 and V is TRBV11-2; 11 positions match TRBD2. The ends lost 5 bases at V and 1 base at J; junction bases unmatched: 10. CDR1 and CDR2 (germline): SGHAT, FQNNGV. The CDR3 spans 17 residues. The CDR3 here is CASSPIRTSGPSYEQYF. The CDR3 coding sequence is TGTGCCAGCAGCCCAATTAGGACTAGCGGGCCGTCCTACGAGCAGTACTTC.

This clone was counted at least ten times. This chain uses TRBV11-3 with TRBJ2-3; D perhaps matches TRBD1 (6 bases). The CDR3 loop spans 15 amino acids. V gave up 1 base and J gave up 4 bases, with 12 bases separating them. Germline V gene data show CDR1 as SGHNT and CDR2 as YENEEA. This chain's CDR3 is CASSLVAGVADTQYF. In nucleotides, the CDR3 is TGTGCCAGCAGCTTAGTTGCAGGGGTCGCAGATACGCAGTATTTT.

This clone is termed medium-sized. This chain links TRBV6-6 with TRBJ1-6; D not resolved. The CDR3 spans 15 residues. V was shortened by 2 bases and J by 8 bases, with 13 bases between the two germline ends. Per the germline V gene, CDR1 is MNHNY and CDR2 is SVGAGI (reference sequence). Here the CDR3 reads CASSYDGSTYSPLHF. The CDR3 coding sequence is TGTGCCAGCAGTTACGACGGGAGTACGTATTCACCCCTCCACTTT.